The rows below give T cell receptor beta chains drawn from one sample of a study of monozygotic twins with inflammatory bowel disease. TCRdb re-called the 5' RACE reads; one entry per CDR3 protein, DNA not given. This sample's table has approximately 400,000 distinct CDR3 sequences. Sequencing was done on a sample of blood. Receptors originate from a human donor with ulcerative colitis or Crohn's disease, or a healthy co-twin of an affected twin (not recorded which). Each CDR3 is given with its conserved first and last residue.

j_gene	v_gene	CDR3aa
TRBJ1-1	TRBV11-2	CASSLEGRGWAEAFF
TRBJ2-1	TRBV5-1	CASSLEAGGSYNEQFF
TRBJ2-3	TRBV3-1	CASSLGQGRGDTQYF
TRBJ2-7	TRBV27	CASRRGDGIYEQYF
TRBJ2-7	TRBV20-1	CSAFPRGRGVPHEQYF
TRBJ2-1	TRBV7-2	CASSLYGTTLHNEQFF
TRBJ2-7	TRBV20-1	CSARDPIGGPGNEQYF
TRBJ1-5	TRBV20-1	CSAARGIGNQPQHF
TRBJ2-3	TRBV11-1	CASSDSWLAGEGTDTQYF
TRBJ1-1	TRBV12-3/TRBV12-4	CASSLNEEAFF
TRBJ2-5	TRBV10-3	CAISDTGETQYF
TRBJ2-1	TRBV7-3	CASSRQPSYNEQFF
TRBJ2-3	TRBV20-1	CSARVTDTQYF
TRBJ2-1	TRBV20-1	CSARDARAAFF
TRBJ2-2	TRBV20-1	CSARGTSGRALLGGELFF